This T cell receptor (beta chain) was recorded in a study of blood T cell repertoires in COVID-19. On the study more broadly: COVID-19 samples, acute and convalescent, were from the United States, Italy and Spain.

V was pared by 6 bases and J by 5 bases, with 16 bases between. Germline CDR1 is MNHEY and CDR2 is SVGAGI. The CDR3 spans 14 residues. Sequencing used immunoSEQ multiplex PCR; TCRdb keeps in-frame clones, though not all of them. The sample yields about 140,000 clones, approximately 85% seen once. This chain connects TRBV6-5 to TRBJ1-1, with D unclear. Sequenced: peripheral blood. The TCR comes from an older man with acute or convalescent COVID-19. CDR3 sequence reads: CASSRGLGVTEAFF. The CDR3 DNA follows: TGTGCCAGCAGCCGGGGTCTTGGTGTTACTGAAGCTTTCTTT.